This TCR beta chain is from a study of blood T cell repertoires in COVID-19 (dated by TCRdb to between 2020 and 2021). Regarding the research as a whole: Samples from collaborators originated in the United States, Italy and Spain and spanned both the acute and convalescent phases of COVID-19. The prospective study material was composed of cDNA or gDNA derived from T cells, B-cell-depleted T cells, or PBMCs. Deeply sampled blood TCRbeta repertoires from subjects exposed to, actively infected with, or recovered from COVID-19 were included in the dataset. The repertoires were made available in a free public database intended to serve as a resource for research on the immune response to SARS-CoV-2. Samples came from the ongoing ImmuneRACE study (first 160 participants) plus 1,254 subjects from 6 global collaborators. Sample metadata almost always included a de-identified subject ID, COVID-19 status, age in years and sex. Where available, HLA class I and class II types were obtained from metadata supplied by the sample provider rather than from assay-based typing.

One collaborating source in Seattle enrolled patients while the patients were actively infected and followed the patients over time throughout the course of disease. Whole blood was collected in K2EDTA tubes by collaborating institutions according to the institutions' own protocols. For TCRbeta analysis, collaborators shipped samples as frozen whole blood, isolated PBMCs, or DNA extracted from either of those sample types. Paper-wide results and their limitations: The amount of clinical and demographic metadata varied by source and participant and was provided uncurated.

A word on this clone: The target of this receptor is not known. The input lacks base qualities; no much larger clone sits a single base away.

TCRbeta CDR3 regions were amplified from genomic DNA using the immunoSEQ Assay, a bias-controlled multiplex PCR. As for the authors' bioinformatics: Within the assay, amplification of reference gene primers was used to estimate how many nucleated cells each sample contained. To quantify the absolute abundance of each unique TCRbeta CDR3 rearrangement, sequence reads were collapsed and filtered. For each sample, productive Simpson clonality was calculated as the square root of Simpson's diversity index over productive rearrangements. What TCRdb holds here is the immuneACCESS table cut down to in-frame rearrangements. Part of the clones is not present; checked against another copy, under half of the missing clones reflect an unresolved V gene, and the others are unexplained. V, J and clone size are taken as reported in that table, and D and trimming were inferred from the DNA itself. Across this sample there are 250,000 to 400,000 clones, with roughly 88% seen only once. 1.5% to 2% of the sample is taken by the ten largest.

The germline ends are 13 bases apart after V is trimmed by 3 bases and J by 4 bases. The CDR3 spans 14 residues, from the cysteine through the phenylalanine. Kept here is only the CDR3 DNA, which spans 42 bases and is read in frame from base 1. CDR1 and CDR2 were assigned from the germline V gene (reference sequence) as SGHNT and YYREEE. Sequencing used peripheral blood. The V and J genes are TRBV5-4 and TRBJ1-2; the best D guess is TRBD1, with 6 bases matching. This receptor was obtained from a woman aged 30 to 39 with COVID-19, enrolled during active disease. Read as DNA, the sequence is TGTGCCAGCAGCTCGACAGGATTGTCCTATGGCTACACCTTC. Translated, this is CASSSTGLSYGYTF. The entire variable domain, with the stretches around the CDR3 drawn from the reference TRBV5-4 and TRBJ1-2 proteins, is ETGVTQSPTHLIKTRGQQVTLRCSSQSGHNTVSWYQQALGQGPQFIFQYYREEENGRGNFPPRFSGLQFPNYSSELNVNALELDDSALYLCASSSTGLSYGYTFGSGTRLTVV.